Detailed here is one T cell receptor (beta chain). The antigen remains undetermined. The sample is drawn from a study of a mutant IDH1 vaccine in newly diagnosed glioma. Across the whole study: Treated patients showed a male proportion of approximately 62%, a female proportion of about 40%, and a mean age of 40.4 years. Pretreatment consisted of radiotherapy, temozolomide, or both, with most receiving both.

Clones were sequenced by immunoSEQ multiplex PCR, and TCRdb holds only the in-frame ones, with some missing. The sample holds approximately 82,000 clones; approximately 85% are singletons and the top ten take 0.77%. As to time point: week 23, last vaccination. The study gave 300 ug of mutant IDH1 20-mer peptide per vaccine dose, with topical imiquimod. Sequencing was performed on PBMCs, taken from a glioma patient whose treatment included an IDH1 peptide vaccine. The source of this sequence is a woman between 45 and 65 years old with glioma.

The CDR3 bases are TGTGCCAGCAGTTTACGAGGGGGCGGCGTAAAACTGTTTTTT. Encoded protein: CASSLRGGGVKLFF. The chain combines TRBV27 with TRBJ1-4; 7 bases agree with TRBD1. Germline V gene data show CDR1 as MNHEY and CDR2 as SMNVEV (reference sequence). The CDR3 sequence is 14 residues long. Losses at the gene ends were 2 bases for V and 10 bases for J; bases not matched to a gene: 7.